Reported below is one T cell receptor (beta chain). Its cognate antigen is unknown. This sample was taken from a study of T cell repertoires in cytomegalovirus infection. Overall study: The authors relied on CMV epitopes, both recently identified HLA-C-restricted and well-studied HLA-B-restricted. Shared public TCR beta signatures pointed to both CMV infection and a matching HLA type. General study results and limits: Dominant in the ex vivo response were TCR beta clonotypes restricted by HLA-C and specific for CMV. Individuals carrying CMV plus the relevant HLA were identified by cumulative frequency of public TCR beta families.

MiXCR, run by TCRdb on the reads, gives a single entry per CDR3 protein. The data contain some 800,000 distinct CDR3 sequences, around a third of them seen just once; the ten biggest clones take up around an eighth. The V segment lost 4 bases and the J segment 2 bases; nucleotides outside the gene matches: 6. CDR1 and CDR2 from the germline V gene are SGHNT and YENEEA. The CDR3 consists of 16 residues. The input for sequencing was cultured CD8+ T cells from PBMCs, taken from culture after CMV antigen stimulation. The clonotype originates from a human donor in good health (CMV status not recorded). Some clones in this sample may be carry-over from other donors' samples. The chain couples TRBV11-3 to TRBJ2-3; the match to TRBD2 covers 10 bases. In DNA, the CDR3 is TGTGCCAGCAGCTCCGAACTAGCGGGGCCCACAGATACGCAGTATTTT. As protein: CASSSELAGPTDTQYF.